This T cell receptor (beta chain) was retrieved from a study of control samples from healthy donors and cancer patients. TCRdb keeps only in-frame clones here, not all; method: immunoSEQ multiplex PCR. The data contain around 80,000 clones, roughly 89% of them singletons. CDR3 length equals 12 residues. With 4 bases removed from V and 9 bases from J, the gap between germline ends came to 10 bases. Looked up from germline, CDR1 is KGHDR and CDR2 is SFDVKD. This chain joins TRBV24-1 and TRBJ2-3; D unclear. Sequences were obtained from blood. The TCR originated in a man aged 45-65 years in good health. This CDR3 reads CATSDQAGTQYF. Written as DNA, the CDR3 is TGTGCCACCAGTGACCAGGCTGGCACGCAGTATTTT.